The 5 T cell receptor beta chains listed next were all sequenced from one sample in a study of blood T cell repertoires in COVID-19. The assay was immunoSEQ multiplex PCR, and TCRdb's table has in-frame clones only and misses some. The data show about 140,000 clones, approximately 82% seen once. The sample consisted of peripheral blood. The origin of the receptors is a man aged 55 to 70 with active or convalescent COVID-19.

Notes on this clone: Distinct nucleotide sequences in the sample also encode this CDR3. The chain carries TRBV24-1 and TRBJ2-2; 8 nucleotides line up with TRBD1. Germline-derived CDR1 and CDR2 are KGHDR and SFDVKD. This CDR3 contains 16 residues. Germline trimming cut 3 bases from V and 1 base from J; bases unmatched to any gene: 3. CDR3: CATSDPGTGNTGELFF. CDR3 DNA sequence: TGTGCCACCAGTGATCCGGGGACAGGGAACACCGGGGAGCTGTTTTTT.

This sequence joins TRBV4-3 and TRBJ1-2, with unresolved D. The V and J ends lost 6 bases and 8 bases respectively, with 10 bases between them. Germline CDR1 is LGHNA and CDR2 is YSLEER. CDR3 size: 11 residues. In DNA form, the CDR3 reads TGCGCCAGCAGGGGTTGGGAGGGCTACACCTTC. This sequence encodes CASRGWEGYTF.

This clone was recorded a few times. This chain joins TRBV6-5 and TRBJ1-4; the match to TRBD1 covers 7 bases. J was trimmed by 7 bases and V by 4 bases; bases with no gene match: 6. The CDR3 runs to 14 residues. CDR1 is MNHEY and CDR2 is SVGAGI in the germline V gene. The CDR3 nucleotides are TGTGCCAGCAGTTCGACAGGGACGAGTGAAAAACTGTTTTTT. Its protein product is CASSSTGTSEKLFF.

The genes are TRBV10-1 and TRBJ2-1; TRBD2 matches 9 bases. The CDR3 covers 15 residues. V lost 6 bases to trimming and J lost 8 bases; unmatched junction nucleotides: 11. The germline V gene has CDR1 WNHNN and CDR2 SYGVQD (reference sequence). CDR3 amino acids: CASSPLAGLEDEQFF. CDR3 coding DNA: TGCGCCAGCAGCCCACTAGCGGGCCTAGAGGATGAGCAGTTCTTC.

This clone was counted a few times. The V gene is TRBV7-9, the J gene TRBJ1-4; TRBD1 is a possible D gene (6 bases). Germline V gene sequence: CDR1 SEHNR, CDR2 FQNEAQ (reference sequence). The CDR3 has 15 amino acids. The V end lost 4 bases, the J end lost 4 bases, and 13 bases lay between the germline ends. CDR3 amino acids: CASSSRGAINEKLFF. DNA of the CDR3: TGTGCCAGCAGCTCCCGGGGGGCTATTAATGAAAAACTGTTTTTT. The full variable domain, in which reference TRBV7-9 and TRBJ1-4 provide the parts outside the CDR3, is DTGVSQNPRHKITKRGQNVTFRCDPISEHNRLYWYRQTLGQGPEFLTYFQNEAQLEKSRLLSDRFSAERPKGSFSTLEIQRTEQGDSAMYLCASSSRGAINEKLFFGSGTQLSVL.